These 21 T cell receptor beta chains were all obtained from the same sample, sequenced in a study of a mutant IDH1 vaccine in newly diagnosed glioma. These receptors are not linked to any known antigen. As to time point: week 23, last vaccination. It was 300 ug of mutant IDH1 20-mer peptide that made up each vaccine dose, given with topical imiquimod. TCRdb keeps only in-frame clones here, not all; method: immunoSEQ multiplex PCR. Seen here are 50,000 to 60,000 clones, around 80% observed once, and the top ten hold 6.2%. This sample comprised PBMCs, obtained from a glioma patient whose treatment included an IDH1 peptide vaccine. These receptors were collected from a man in his forties with glioma.

This chain uses TRBV4-2 with TRBJ2-5; weak D call: TRBD1 (6 bases). The CDR3 is 14 residues long. CDR1 is LGHNA and CDR2 is YNFKEQ in the germline V gene. Trimming shortened V by 1 base and J by 4 bases, and 10 bases separated the two germline ends. Written as DNA, the CDR3 is TGTGCCAGCAGCCAAGCTCCAGGGGTAGAGACCCAGTACTTC. Translation: CASSQAPGVETQYF.

The DNA for the CDR3 is TGTGCCAGCAGCTTAGAAATACAGGGGGCGAGCACTGAAGCTTTCTTT. Its translation: CASSLEIQGASTEAFF. The gene calls are TRBV11-1 and TRBJ1-1, with 9 bases fitting TRBD1. Trimming removed 1 base from V and 4 bases from J; junction bases left unmatched: 7. The CDR3 has 16 residues. Germline lookup yields CDR1 SGHAT and CDR2 FQDESV (reference sequence). Looking up the rest from reference TRBV11-1 and TRBJ1-1 gives the full variable domain: EAEVAQSPRYKITEKSQAVAFWCDPISGHATLYWYRQILGQGPELLVQFQDESVVDDSQLPKDRFSAERLKGVDSTLKIQPAELGDSAMYLCASSLEIQGASTEAFFGQGTRLTVV.

This CDR3 reads CASSPTGTAHGYTF. The CDR3 DNA follows: TGTGCCAGCAGCCCCACCGGGACAGCTCATGGCTACACCTTC. J is TRBJ1-2 and V is TRBV5-4, with 7 nucleotides matching TRBD1. This CDR3 is 14 amino acids long. V shed 4 bases, J shed 6 bases, and the junction held 9 bases outside the gene matches. Germline-derived CDR1 and CDR2 are SGHNT and YYREEE (reference sequence).

The chain links TRBV7-2 to TRBJ2-7; unclear D gene. Per the germline V gene, CDR1 is SGHTA and CDR2 is FQGNSA. CDR3 length: 13 residues. Trimming removed 4 bases at V and 5 bases at J, with 12 bases between. As DNA, the CDR3 is TGTGCCAGCAGCTACTCTTCCTACGACGAGCAGTACTTC. Protein product: CASSYSSYDEQYF.

The chain has TRBV7-9 and TRBJ2-5; 8 bases map to TRBD2. V lost 1 base to trimming and J lost 3 bases; unmatched junction nucleotides: 4. Germline assignment: CDR1 SEHNR and CDR2 FQNEAQ (reference sequence). The CDR3 loop spans 15 amino acids. The CDR3 DNA sequence: TGTGCCAGCAGCTTAGTTGTACTAGCGGAAGAGACCCAGTACTTC. Protein product: CASSLVVLAEETQYF. Drawing the rest from reference TRBV7-9 and TRBJ2-5, the complete variable domain is DTGVSQNPRHKITKRGQNVTFRCDPISEHNRLYWYRQTLGQGPEFLTYFQNEAQLEKSRLLSDRFSAERPKGSFSTLEIQRTEQGDSAMYLCASSLVVLAEETQYFGPGTRLLVL.

The chain joins TRBV6-5 to TRBJ1-5, with D maybe TRBD1 (6 bases). This CDR3 comprises 16 residues. Trimming stripped 2 bases from V and 1 base from J, with 12 bases between. CDR1 MNHEY and CDR2 SVGAGI come from the germline V gene. The CDR3 sequence: CASSYGGFDSNQPQHF. The DNA of the CDR3 is TGTGCCAGCAGTTACGGGGGCTTCGACAGCAATCAGCCCCAGCATTTT.

This clone has a handful of counts. The V and J genes are TRBV29-1 and TRBJ1-1; D remains unclear. V shed 4 bases and J shed 7 bases, with 10 bases lying between them. CDR3 length equals 11 residues. CDR1 SQVTM and CDR2 ANQGSEA come from the germline V gene. The CDR3 reads CSVGSGFEAFF. The DNA for the CDR3 is TGCAGCGTTGGATCTGGGTTTGAAGCTTTCTTT.

The chain recombines TRBV2 with TRBJ1-2; 9 bases align to TRBD1. In germline, CDR1 is SNHLY, CDR2 FYNNEI. V trimming: 6 bases; J trimming: 7 bases; junction bases outside the gene matches: 3. The CDR3 totals 12 residues. CDR3 sequence (DNA): TGTGCCAGCAGCGAGACAGGGGGTGGCTACACCTTC. This sequence encodes CASSETGGGYTF.

V gene TRBV18 combines with J gene TRBJ2-7, with D possibly called TRBD1 or TRBD2 (6 bases each). From germline, CDR1 is KGHSH and CDR2 LQKENI. The V end lost 2 bases, the J end lost 3 bases, and 17 bases lay between the germline ends. This CDR3 has 16 amino acids. In DNA, the CDR3 is TGTGCCAGCTCACCAAGGTATCAGGGGACTGTCTACGAGCAGTACTTC. Its protein is CASSPRYQGTVYEQYF.

This clone was picked up one time. V usage is TRBV2 and J usage is TRBJ2-3; D unresolved. Trimming removed 2 bases from V and 3 bases from J, with 9 bases in between. CDR3 length: 14 amino acids. The V gene's germline CDR1 is SNHLY and CDR2 FYNNEI. CDR3 DNA: TGTGCCAGCAGTGAATCCCCATCTACAGATACGCAGTATTTT. This codes for CASSESPSTDTQYF.

The chain is built from TRBV7-8 and TRBJ1-2; D remains unclear. CDR3 length: 14 residues. V lost 1 base and J 3 bases, leaving 9 bases between the germline ends. Germline V gene lookup returns CDR1 SGHVS and CDR2 FQNEAQ. CDR3 region: CASSLGEGYYGYTF. The CDR3 DNA sequence: TGTGCCAGCAGCTTAGGTGAAGGGTACTATGGCTACACCTTC. Full variable domain (missing parts from reference TRBV7-8 and TRBJ1-2): GAGVSQSPRYKVAKRGQDVALRCDPISGHVSLFWYQQALGQGPEFLTYFQNEAQLDKSGLPSDRFFAERPEGSVSTLKIQRTQQEDSAVYLCASSLGEGYYGYTFGSGTRLTVV.

This chain links TRBV5-6 with TRBJ1-5, with D possibly being TRBD1 (5 bases). V lost 6 bases, J lost 9 bases, and 16 bases lay in between. Germline CDR1 SGHDT, CDR2 YYEEEE. CDR3 length: 13 amino acids. This chain's CDR3 is CASTEGGVGPQHF. The CDR3 DNA reads as TGTGCCAGCACCGAGGGAGGGGTGGGGCCCCAGCATTTT.

The rearrangement links TRBV5-4 to TRBJ1-2; 7 bases line up with TRBD1. With 4 bases clipped from V and 6 bases from J, the junction kept 12 bases outside the gene matches. Looked up from germline, CDR1 is SGHNT and CDR2 is YYREEE (reference sequence). The CDR3 loop spans 15 amino acids. CDR3 sequence: CASSTIQGGRDGYTF. The CDR3 DNA reads TGTGCCAGCAGCACAATCCAGGGGGGAAGGGATGGCTACACCTTC. The entire variable domain, with the rest obtained from reference TRBV5-4 and TRBJ1-2, is as follows: ETGVTQSPTHLIKTRGQQVTLRCSSQSGHNTVSWYQQALGQGPQFIFQYYREEENGRGNFPPRFSGLQFPNYSSELNVNALELDDSALYLCASSTIQGGRDGYTFGSGTRLTVV.

V and J are TRBV11-2 and TRBJ1-6; D remains ambiguous. V was shortened by 5 bases and J by 0 bases, with 11 bases between the two germline ends. This CDR3 contains 16 residues. CDR1 and CDR2 (germline): SGHAT, FQNNGV. CDR3 in amino acids: CASSPSRSSYNSPLHF. In DNA form, the CDR3 reads TGTGCCAGCAGCCCCAGCCGGAGCTCCTATAATTCACCCCTCCACTTT. Variable domain in full (rest from reference TRBV11-2 and TRBJ1-6): EAGVAQSPRYKIIEKRQSVAFWCNPISGHATLYWYQQILGQGPKLLIQFQNNGVVDDSQLPKDRFSAERLKGVDSTLKIQPAKLEDSAVYLCASSPSRSSYNSPLHFGNGTRLTVT.

The chain carries TRBV11-2 and TRBJ2-7; 7 positions match TRBD1. Germline loops: CDR1 SGHAT, CDR2 FQNNGV. CDR3 length: 14 residues. Trimming removed 3 bases from V and 5 bases from J; junction bases left unmatched: 7. CDR3 amino acids: CASSFTGDGDEQYF. The CDR3 region has the DNA TGTGCCAGCAGCTTTACAGGGGATGGGGACGAGCAGTACTTC. Based on the CDR3 plus reference TRBV11-2 and TRBJ2-7, the full variable domain is EAGVAQSPRYKIIEKRQSVAFWCNPISGHATLYWYQQILGQGPKLLIQFQNNGVVDDSQLPKDRFSAERLKGVDSTLKIQPAKLEDSAVYLCASSFTGDGDEQYFGPGTRLTVT.

The sample holds a few counts of this clone. The rearrangement uses TRBV29-1 and TRBJ1-1, with TRBD1 as a possible D gene (6 bases). Trimming pared 7 bases from V and 4 bases from J, leaving 10 bases between. From germline, CDR1 is SQVTM and CDR2 ANQGSEA. The CDR3 covers 11 residues. The CDR3 coding sequence is TGCAGCGCCAAAGGGGGCACTGAAGCTTTCTTT. Amino acid sequence: CSAKGGTEAFF.

The rearrangement links TRBV4-1 to TRBJ2-1; D possibly corresponds to TRBD2 (5 bases). CDR3 length: 14 residues. Looked up from germline, CDR1 is MGHRA and CDR2 is YSYEKL. V lost 0 bases, J lost 8 bases, and 11 bases lay in between. This CDR3 reads CASSQELEAYEQFF. The CDR3 coding sequence is TGCGCCAGCAGCCAAGAACTAGAAGCGTATGAGCAGTTCTTC.

The chain employs TRBV5-1 and TRBJ2-1; 9 nucleotides agree with TRBD1. With 5 bases clipped from V and 5 bases from J, the junction kept 8 bases outside the gene matches. The CDR3 contains 15 residues. The germline V gene has CDR1 SGHRS and CDR2 YFSETQ. The CDR3 reads CASRSPGQGNNEQFF. CDR3 coding DNA: TGCGCCAGCAGATCTCCGGGACAGGGCAACAATGAGCAGTTCTTC.

The CDR3 DNA sequence: TGTGCCAGCACCCGGGAGACAGGGATCACTGAAGCTTTCTTT. Residues: CASTRETGITEAFF. The chain employs TRBV19 and TRBJ1-1; 7 nucleotides agree with TRBD1. CDR3 size: 14 residues. V lost 9 bases and J lost 4; bases outside the gene matches: 11. Germline assignment: CDR1 LNHDA and CDR2 SQIVND (reference sequence).

V usage is TRBV19 and J usage is TRBJ1-4; D unclear. Between the trimmed V and J ends, which lost 6 bases and 6 bases, there was a span of 8 bases. Germline V gene sequence: CDR1 LNHDA, CDR2 SQIVND (reference sequence). The CDR3 totals 12 residues. The CDR3 DNA follows: TGTGCCAGTAGCGGGGTGTATGAAAAACTGTTTTTT. Protein product: CASSGVYEKLFF.

V gene TRBV6-5 combines with J gene TRBJ1-6; no clear D gene. From germline, CDR1 is MNHEY and CDR2 SVGAGI. V lost 2 bases and J lost 7, with 12 bases in between. The CDR3 is made up of 15 amino acids. Here the CDR3 DNA reads TGTGCCAGCAGTTACCCTACCGTCCGGAATTCACCCCTCCACTTT. This sequence encodes CASSYPTVRNSPLHF.